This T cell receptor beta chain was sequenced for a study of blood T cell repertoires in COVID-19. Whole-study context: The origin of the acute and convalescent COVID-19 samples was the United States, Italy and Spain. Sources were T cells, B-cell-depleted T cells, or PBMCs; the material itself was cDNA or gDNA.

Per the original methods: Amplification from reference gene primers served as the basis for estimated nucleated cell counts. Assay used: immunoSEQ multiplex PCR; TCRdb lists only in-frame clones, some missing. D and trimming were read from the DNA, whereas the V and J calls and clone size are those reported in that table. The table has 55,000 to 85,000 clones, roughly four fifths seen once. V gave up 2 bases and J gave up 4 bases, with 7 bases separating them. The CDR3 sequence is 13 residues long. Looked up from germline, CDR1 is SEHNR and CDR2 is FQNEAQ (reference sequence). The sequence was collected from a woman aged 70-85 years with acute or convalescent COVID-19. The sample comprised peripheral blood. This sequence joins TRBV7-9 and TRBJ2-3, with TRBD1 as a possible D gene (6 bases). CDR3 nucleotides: TGTGCCAGCAGCTTACCAGGGGCAGATACGCAGTATTTT. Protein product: CASSLPGADTQYF.